The source of this T cell receptor (beta chain) is a study of graft-versus-host responses after intestinal transplantation. Across the study: For two to four years after anti-thymocyte globulin induction, all recipients took tacrolimus and steroids. Study-level findings and limits: Recipient marrow showed GvH clones, some seen first in ileum or blood. There was an association between peak levels of circulating GvH clones and early post-transplant HvG declines.

Repertoires were generated with immunoSEQ multiplex PCR, while TCRdb's copy carries only in-frame clones and drops some. The sample records about 47,000 clones, roughly 96% being singletons. Germline CDR1 is SGHRS and CDR2 is YFSETQ. Trimming removed 0 bases at V and 4 bases at J, with 13 bases between. The CDR3 has 15 residues. Concerning this clone: Its antigen is not identified.

This chain connects TRBV5-1 to TRBJ1-1, with D unresolved. The TCR sequence derives from a human donor who was the organ donor for an intestinal transplant. Sequences were derived from unstimulated CD8+ T cells sorted from spleen or lymph node cells, sampled before transplant. CDR3 in amino acids: CASSLDHLGSTEAFF. DNA for the CDR3: TGCGCCAGCAGCTTGGATCATCTGGGATCCACTGAAGCTTTCTTT.